What follows describes a single TCR beta chain. No antigen is known for it. The germline gives CDR1 MNHEY, CDR2 SMNVEV (reference sequence). The CDR3 is 14 residues long. Unmatched junction bases numbered 4, after V lost 3 bases and J lost 4 bases. These data belong to a study of healthy donors' naive CD4 and CD8 T cells. General study findings and limits: The study did not address homeostatic proliferation effects in naive T cells.

TCR libraries were built from 500 to 550 ng of total RNA by linear amplification. Original data processing: Sequencing covered some 86,000 rearranged alpha-chain transcripts across several healthy donors. TCRdb fed the reads into MiXCR, producing one record per CDR3 protein. The V and J calls and clone size are TCRdb's, not the authors'. The data hold 150,000 to 200,000 distinct CDR3 sequences, with about 74% observed a single time. V and J are TRBV27 and TRBJ1-1; TRBD1 matches at 8 bases. The specimen sequenced was naive CD4+ and CD8+ T cells sorted from blood, pooled from several donors. The sequence was obtained from a pool of human donors in good health; the sample pools cells from several healthy donors. The CDR3 DNA reads TGTGCCAGCAGTTTTGCAGGGGGCATCACTGAAGCTTTCTTT. Amino acids: CASSFAGGITEAFF.